This T cell receptor beta chain was found in a study of identical twins. Trimming took 0 bases from V and 7 from J, leaving 6 bases between them. The CDR3 is made up of 12 amino acids. Germline V gives CDR1 LGHNA, CDR2 YNFKEQ. In TCRdb, the 5' RACE reads were re-called with MiXCR into one record per CDR3 protein. The sample contains about 500,000 distinct CDR3 sequences, 13% to 15% of which appear only once. Healthy Caucasian donors formed the entire cohort. These sequences were also reported in another study, on yellow fever vaccine responses in identical twins.

This receptor was identified in a woman younger than 35 in good health. Sequenced: CD4+ T cells sorted from blood. The chain recombines TRBV4-2 with TRBJ1-1, with TRBD1 as a possible D gene (5 bases). The CDR3 sequence is CASSQDRDEAFF. DNA of the CDR3: TGTGCCAGCAGCCAAGACAGGGATGAAGCTTTCTTT.